This T cell receptor (beta chain) came from a study of T cell responses to AZD1222 COVID-19 vaccine. Study context: It was second doses at about 4 or about 12 weeks that were pooled.

Only in-frame clones appear in the TCRdb table, and some are missing; sequencing was by immunoSEQ multiplex PCR. The sample lists around 84,000 clones; nearly 90% were seen once. Points from the study as a whole: Most donors were white British and more were female, and clonal diversity was possibly underestimated. The number of AZD1222 recipients seropositive at baseline was only 6 or 7. Among vaccine-associated CD4 TCRs, coverage spanned spike, with dominance at 160-218 and 743-854.

Judged by abundance, this clone is medium-sized (0.01 to 0.1%). The antigen remains undetermined. This specimen was peripheral blood, taken on day 0 of AZD1222 vaccination. The source of this sequence is an adult in good health.

The CDR3 region has the DNA TGTGCCAGTAGTGCGACAGGGGAAGTTAATTCACCCCTCCACTTT. Encoded protein: CASSATGEVNSPLHF. V is TRBV19 and J is TRBJ1-6, with 8 bases matching TRBD1. V lost 5 bases, J lost 6 bases, and 6 bases stayed unmatched. The CDR3 spans 15 residues. Germline V gives CDR1 LNHDA, CDR2 SQIVND (reference sequence). Based on the CDR3 plus reference TRBV19 and TRBJ1-6, the full variable domain is DGGITQSPKYLFRKEGQNVTLSCEQNLNHDAMYWYRQDPGQGLRLIYYSQIVNDFQKGDIAEGYSVSREKKESFPLTVTSAQKNPTAFYLCASSATGEVNSPLHFGNGTRLTVT.